These 21 T cell receptor beta chains were all obtained from the same sample, sequenced in a study of OX40 agonist ivuxolimab in advanced cancers. TCRdb keeps only in-frame clones here, not all; method: immunoSEQ multiplex PCR. The sample records about 90,000 clones, roughly 93% being singletons. Source: CD4+ or CD8+ T cells sorted from blood, taken in a trial of the OX40 agonist ivuxolimab. These receptors were taken from an adult with an advanced solid tumor such as melanoma, head and neck, liver or kidney cancer.

This sequence joins TRBV29-1 and TRBJ2-5; 9 positions match TRBD1. V trimming: 6 bases; J trimming: 4 bases; junction bases outside the gene matches: 3. CDR1 is SQVTM, CDR2 ANQGSEA, per germline. This CDR3 region has 12 residues. CDR3 DNA: TGCAGCGTACACAGGGGGCGAGAGACCCAGTACTTC. It yields the protein CSVHRGRETQYF.

This chain connects TRBV9 to TRBJ2-5, with D unresolved. CDR1 SGDLS and CDR2 YYNGEE come from the germline V gene. V lost 1 base and J 5 bases, leaving 15 bases between the germline ends. This CDR3 comprises 15 residues. CDR3 nucleotide sequence: TGTGCCAGCAGCGTAATGTCGGCGACCAGGGAGACCCAGTACTTC. This sequence encodes CASSVMSATRETQYF.

The genes are TRBV28 and TRBJ1-1; 10 bases match TRBD1. The CDR3 contains 13 residues. CDR1 is MDHEN, CDR2 SYDVKM, per germline. V was pared by 2 bases and J by 10 bases, with 4 bases of the junction left unmatched. The CDR3 DNA sequence: TGTGCCAGCAGTTTACCGGGACAGGGGCTAGCTTTCTTT. Its protein is CASSLPGQGLAFF.

The rearrangement links TRBV4-3 to TRBJ2-3; TRBD2 agrees at 9 bases. Germline V gene sequence: CDR1 LGHNA, CDR2 YSLEER. The V gene end was trimmed by 1 base and the J gene end by 9 bases; junction bases not matched to a gene: 14. The CDR3 sequence is 17 residues long. CDR3 amino acids: CASSQGGWGAGGGTQYF. CDR3 in DNA: TGCGCCAGCAGCCAAGGCGGATGGGGAGCGGGAGGTGGAACGCAGTATTTT.

The chain combines TRBV10-3 with TRBJ2-7; D is perhaps TRBD1 (6 bases). V was cut by 8 bases and J by 4 bases, with 15 bases left in between. This CDR3 is built from 13 residues. Germline V gives CDR1 ENHRY, CDR2 SYGVKD. The CDR3 bases are TGTGCCATCGGCAGGACAGTCCTATACGAGCAGTACTTC. Translating it yields CAIGRTVLYEQYF.

The chain recombines TRBV11-2 with TRBJ1-3; 9 nucleotides agree with TRBD1. This CDR3 is 17 amino acids long. V shed 0 bases, J shed 2 bases, and the junction held 5 bases outside the gene matches. Germline V gene lookup returns CDR1 SGHAT and CDR2 FQNNGV. In DNA form, the CDR3 reads TGTGCCAGCAGCTTAGACGGGACAGGGTCCCCTGGAAACACCATATATTTT. Encoded protein: CASSLDGTGSPGNTIYF.

This rearrangement joins TRBV7-8 to TRBJ2-7, with a tentative D call TRBD2 (5 bases). The V gene lost 5 bases and the J gene lost 4 bases, with 6 bases spanning the gap. Per germline, CDR1 SGHVS and CDR2 FQNEAQ. The length of the CDR3 is 11 residues. The CDR3 is CASSRGYEQYF. The CDR3 DNA is TGTGCCAGCAGCCGCGGGTACGAGCAGTACTTC.

On this clone: The same CDR3 arises from other DNA sequences in this sample as well. This chain links TRBV7-2 with TRBJ2-7, with TRBD2 identical over 7 bases. The CDR3 runs 15 residues. With V trimmed by 1 base and J by 3 bases, 6 bases remained unmatched. Germline-derived CDR1 and CDR2 are SGHTA and FQGNSA. CDR3 nucleotide sequence: TGTGCCAGCAGCTTAGGTGCGGGAGCGGGCTACGAGCAGTACTTC. Its translation is CASSLGAGAGYEQYF.

V and J are TRBV6-5 and TRBJ1-1; D is perhaps TRBD1 (6 bases). Germline V CDR1 and CDR2: MNHEY, SVGAGI. The CDR3 contains 15 residues. V was pared by 0 bases and J by 2 bases, with 10 bases between. CDR3 loop: CASSYSDSRNTEAFF. CDR3 nucleotides: TGTGCCAGCAGTTACTCGGACAGTAGAAACACTGAAGCTTTCTTT.

The V and J genes are TRBV28 and TRBJ2-3; 12 bases are a match to TRBD2. The CDR3 is 16 residues long. The germline gives CDR1 MDHEN, CDR2 SYDVKM. V lost 10 bases and J lost 0; bases outside the gene matches: 8. The CDR3 DNA reads as TGTGCCACCAGGACTAGCGGGAAGAAAAGCACAGATACGCAGTATTTT. Amino acid sequence: CATRTSGKKSTDTQYF.

The CDR3 is CASSQDVAVEDEQFF. CDR3 nucleotide sequence: TGCGCCAGCAGCCAAGATGTGGCGGTCGAGGATGAGCAGTTCTTC. The chain links TRBV4-3 to TRBJ2-1; D call uncertain. Trimming cost V 0 bases and J 8 bases, with 14 bases left between them. Germline lookup yields CDR1 LGHNA and CDR2 YSLEER. CDR3 length: 15 amino acids.

The chain joins TRBV6-1 to TRBJ2-1; TRBD1 matches at 8 bases. J lost 6 bases, V lost 4 bases, and 14 bases had no gene match. This CDR3 contains 17 residues. Per the germline V gene, CDR1 is MNHNS and CDR2 is SASEGT. The CDR3 here is CASSAKNRGTIRNEQFF. The CDR3 DNA sequence: TGTGCCAGCAGTGCCAAGAACAGGGGGACGATACGCAATGAGCAGTTCTTC.

The rearrangement uses TRBV7-8 and TRBJ2-1, with 8 bases identical to TRBD2. The length of the CDR3 is 15 residues. J lost 4 bases, V lost 4 bases, and 6 bases had no gene match. CDR1 is SGHVS, CDR2 FQNEAQ, per germline. The chain's CDR3 is CASSSQREGYNEQFF. The CDR3 DNA reads as TGTGCCAGCAGCTCGCAACGGGAGGGGTACAATGAGCAGTTCTTC. Combining the CDR3 with reference TRBV7-8 and TRBJ2-1 gives the whole variable domain GAGVSQSPRYKVAKRGQDVALRCDPISGHVSLFWYQQALGQGPEFLTYFQNEAQLDKSGLPSDRFFAERPEGSVSTLKIQRTQQEDSAVYLCASSSQREGYNEQFFGPGTRLTVL.

The gene calls are TRBV7-3 and TRBJ2-3; D may be TRBD1 or TRBD2 (5 bases each). V was pared by 1 base and J by 5 bases, with 22 bases between. Germline CDR1 and CDR2: SGHTA and FQGTGA. This CDR3 is 18 amino acids long. The CDR3 DNA sequence: TGTGCCAGCAGCTTAAGAGCCCCCGGGACCACCCAGGGAGATACGCAGTATTTT. Translation gives CASSLRAPGTTQGDTQYF.

This clone has just one count. The gene calls are TRBV27 and TRBJ2-5; 8 bases line up with TRBD1. In germline, CDR1 is MNHEY, CDR2 SMNVEV (reference sequence). Unmatched junction bases numbered 14, after V lost 6 bases and J lost 2 bases. The CDR3 has 17 residues. The CDR3 reads CASSAFGGQGQQETQYF. CDR3 nucleotides: TGTGCCAGCAGCGCTTTTGGCGGACAGGGTCAGCAAGAGACCCAGTACTTC.

The V call is TRBV7-8, the J call TRBJ1-1; 7 bases are a match to TRBD1. CDR3 size: 14 residues. The V gene's germline CDR1 is SGHVS and CDR2 FQNEAQ. Trimming at V came to 7 bases and at J to 1 base, leaving 6 bases not matched to a gene. In DNA form, the CDR3 reads TGTGCCAGCACCTACGGGACAGCGAACACTGAAGCTTTCTTT. Its translation is CASTYGTANTEAFF.

CDR3 nucleotide sequence: TGTGCCAGCAGCTTGGCGGGGAACACTGAAGCTTTCTTT. It specifies CASSLAGNTEAFF. V usage is TRBV5-4 and J usage is TRBJ1-1; D gene ambiguous. V lost 0 bases and J lost 1, with 4 bases in between. There are 13 residues in the CDR3. Germline V lookup: CDR1 SGHNT, CDR2 YYREEE (reference sequence).

This sequence joins TRBV10-2 and TRBJ2-7; 10 positions agree with TRBD1. Looked up from germline, CDR1 is WSHSY and CDR2 is SAAADI. CDR3 size: 14 residues. J was trimmed by 6 bases and V by 9 bases; bases with no gene match: 11. In DNA form, the CDR3 reads TGCGCCAGTTCGGGGGGACAGGGGCCTATCGAGCAGTACTTC. This translates into CASSGGQGPIEQYF.

V gene TRBV18 combines with J gene TRBJ2-5; possibly TRBD1 for D (6 bases). The CDR3 has 13 residues. Trimming shortened V by 5 bases and J by 2 bases, and 9 bases separated the two germline ends. The germline CDR1 and CDR2 sequences are KGHSH and LQKENI. The CDR3 reads CASSFGQQETQYF. The CDR3 DNA reads TGTGCCAGCTCATTCGGACAGCAAGAGACCCAGTACTTC. The variable domain in full, with the rest retrieved from reference TRBV18 and TRBJ2-5, is NAGVMQNPRHLVRRRGQEARLRCSPMKGHSHVYWYRQLPEEGLKFMVYLQKENIIDESGMPKERFSAEFPKEGPSILRIQQVVRGDSAAYFCASSFGQQETQYFGPGTRLLVL.

This chain uses TRBV6-1 with TRBJ2-7; the D gene is possibly TRBD1 (6 bases). Germline values: CDR1 MNHNS, CDR2 SASEGT. CDR3 length equals 12 residues. V was pared by 5 bases and J by 5 bases, with 10 bases between. CDR3: CASSRTVNEQYF. Written as DNA, the CDR3 is TGTGCCAGCAGTAGGACAGTCAACGAGCAGTACTTC.

V usage is TRBV9 and J usage is TRBJ2-2; D is perhaps TRBD2 (6 bases). Germline V CDR1 and CDR2: SGDLS, YYNGEE. The CDR3 sequence is 15 residues long. The V and J ends lost 3 bases and 6 bases respectively, with 15 bases between them. The DNA for the CDR3 is TGTGCCAGCAGCGACCCCCGGGAGCGTTCCGGGGAGCTGTTTTTT. Protein: CASSDPRERSGELFF.